The TCR beta chain described here comes from a study of OX40 agonist ivuxolimab in advanced cancers. Overall study findings and caveats: Expanded clones tended on average to be more numerous among CD8+ T cells than CD4+.

This clone has just one count. Its antigen is still unknown. Per the germline V gene, CDR1 is SGHRS and CDR2 is YFSETQ. V lost 5 bases, J lost 7 bases, and 7 bases stayed unmatched. CDR3 size: 15 residues. TCRdb's table, derived via immunoSEQ multiplex PCR, lists solely in-frame clones and lacks some. The sample yields around 100,000 clones, just over 90% seen once. The sequence derives from an adult with an advanced solid tumor such as melanoma, head and neck, liver or kidney cancer. The gene calls are TRBV5-1 and TRBJ1-4; 11 nucleotides match TRBD1. Here the sequenced sample was CD4+ or CD8+ T cells sorted from blood, taken in a trial of the OX40 agonist ivuxolimab. CDR3 nucleotide sequence: TGCGCCAGCAGAACCGGGGACAGGGGGGTTGAAAAACTGTTTTTT. Protein product: CASRTGDRGVEKLFF.